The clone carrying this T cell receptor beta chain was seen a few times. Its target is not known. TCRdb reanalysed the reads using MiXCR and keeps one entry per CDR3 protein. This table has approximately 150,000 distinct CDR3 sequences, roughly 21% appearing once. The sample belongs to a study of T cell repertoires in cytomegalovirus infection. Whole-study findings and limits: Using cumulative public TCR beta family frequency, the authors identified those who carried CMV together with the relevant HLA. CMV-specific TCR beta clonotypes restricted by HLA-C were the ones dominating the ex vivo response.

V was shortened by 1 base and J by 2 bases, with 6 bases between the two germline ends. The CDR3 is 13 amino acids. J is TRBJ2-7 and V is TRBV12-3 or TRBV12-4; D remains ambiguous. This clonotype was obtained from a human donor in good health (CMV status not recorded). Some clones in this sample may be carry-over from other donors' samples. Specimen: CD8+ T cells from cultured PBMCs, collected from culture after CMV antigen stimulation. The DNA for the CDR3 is TGTGCCAGCAGTTTAGTAACAGCCTACGAGCAGTACTTC. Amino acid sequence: CASSLVTAYEQYF.